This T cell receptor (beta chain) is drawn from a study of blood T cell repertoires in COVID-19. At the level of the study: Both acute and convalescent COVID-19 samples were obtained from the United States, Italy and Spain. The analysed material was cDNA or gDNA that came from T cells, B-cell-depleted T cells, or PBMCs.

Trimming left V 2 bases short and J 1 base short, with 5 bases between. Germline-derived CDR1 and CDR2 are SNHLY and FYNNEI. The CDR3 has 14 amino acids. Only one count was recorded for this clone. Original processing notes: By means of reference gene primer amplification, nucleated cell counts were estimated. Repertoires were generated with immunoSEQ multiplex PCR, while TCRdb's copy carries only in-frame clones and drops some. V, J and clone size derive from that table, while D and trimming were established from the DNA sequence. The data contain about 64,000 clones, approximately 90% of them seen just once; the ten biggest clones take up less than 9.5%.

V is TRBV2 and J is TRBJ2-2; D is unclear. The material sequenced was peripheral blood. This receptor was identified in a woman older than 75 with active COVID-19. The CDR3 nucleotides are TGTGCCAGCAGTGAATTCGTGAACACCGGGGAGCTGTTTTTT. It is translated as CASSEFVNTGELFF.